This T cell receptor beta chain is from a study of response to subunit inactivated influenza vaccine. From the RT-PCR reads, TCRdb called clonotypes with MiXCR, one entry per CDR3 protein. The sample has a few hundred thousand distinct CDR3 sequences; 21% are singletons. The sample in question was PBMCs from blood, obtained less than 22 months after vaccination. This receptor was taken from a man aged 45 to 75 who received an inactivated influenza vaccine.

CDR3 region: CASSFSDRGAYEQYF. CDR3 DNA: TGTGCCAGCAGCTTCTCGGACAGGGGAGCCTACGAGCAGTACTTC. This sequence joins TRBV7-6 and TRBJ2-7; 9 bases fit TRBD1. Germline V lookup: CDR1 SGHVS, CDR2 FNYEAQ. J was trimmed by 2 bases and V by 3 bases; bases with no gene match: 5. The CDR3 runs 15 residues.